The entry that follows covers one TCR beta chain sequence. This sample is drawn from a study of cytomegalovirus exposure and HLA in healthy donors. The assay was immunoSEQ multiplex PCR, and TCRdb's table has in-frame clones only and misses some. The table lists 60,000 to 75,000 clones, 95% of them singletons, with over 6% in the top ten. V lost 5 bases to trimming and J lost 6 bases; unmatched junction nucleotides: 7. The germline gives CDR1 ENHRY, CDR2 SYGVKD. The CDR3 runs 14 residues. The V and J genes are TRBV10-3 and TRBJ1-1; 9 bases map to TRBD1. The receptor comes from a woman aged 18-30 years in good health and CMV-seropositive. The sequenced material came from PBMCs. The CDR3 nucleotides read TGTGCCATCAGTCAGAATAGGACAGGGGCTGAAGCTTTCTTT. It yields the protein CAISQNRTGAEAFF.